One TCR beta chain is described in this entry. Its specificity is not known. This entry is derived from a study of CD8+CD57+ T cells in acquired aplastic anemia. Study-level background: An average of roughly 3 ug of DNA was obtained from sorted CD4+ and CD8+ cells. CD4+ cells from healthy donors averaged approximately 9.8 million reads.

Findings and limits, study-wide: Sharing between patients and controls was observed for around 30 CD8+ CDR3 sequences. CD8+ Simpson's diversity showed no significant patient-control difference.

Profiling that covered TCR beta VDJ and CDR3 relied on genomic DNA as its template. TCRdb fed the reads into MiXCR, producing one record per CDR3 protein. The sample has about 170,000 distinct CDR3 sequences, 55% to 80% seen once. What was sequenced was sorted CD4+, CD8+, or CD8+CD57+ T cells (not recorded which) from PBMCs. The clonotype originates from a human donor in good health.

CDR3 in amino acids: CSSKRAGNTYEQYF. Here the CDR3 DNA reads TGTTCCTCTAAACGGGCAGGGAATACCTACGAGCAGTACTTC. The chain uses TRBV2 and TRBJ2-7, with D perhaps matching TRBD1 (5 bases). CDR1 is SNHLY and CDR2 is FYNNEI in the germline V gene. The CDR3 runs to 14 residues.